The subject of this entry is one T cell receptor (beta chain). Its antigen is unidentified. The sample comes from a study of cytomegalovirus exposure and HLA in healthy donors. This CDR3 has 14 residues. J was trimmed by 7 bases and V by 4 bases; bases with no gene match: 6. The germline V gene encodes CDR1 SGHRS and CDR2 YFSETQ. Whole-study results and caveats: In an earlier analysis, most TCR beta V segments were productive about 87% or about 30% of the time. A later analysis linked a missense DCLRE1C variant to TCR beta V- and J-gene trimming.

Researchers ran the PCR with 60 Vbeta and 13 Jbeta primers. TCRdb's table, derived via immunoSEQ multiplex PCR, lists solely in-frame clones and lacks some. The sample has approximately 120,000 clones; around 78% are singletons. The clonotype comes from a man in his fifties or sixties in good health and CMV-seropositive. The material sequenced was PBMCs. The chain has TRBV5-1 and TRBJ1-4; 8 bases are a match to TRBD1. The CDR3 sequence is CASSVQGVGEKLFF. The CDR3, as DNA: TGCGCCAGCAGCGTACAGGGGGTAGGTGAAAAACTGTTTTTT.